This note documents a single T cell receptor beta chain sequence. TCRdb re-clonotyped the PCR reads via MiXCR. The sample consists of 20,000 to 25,000 clones, approximately 30% of them appearing once. The data are from a study of metastatic and nonmetastatic thyroid tumors. V shed 6 bases, J shed 2 bases, and the junction held 10 bases outside the gene matches. Germline V gene lookup returns CDR1 MGHRA and CDR2 YSYEKL. The CDR3 runs 16 residues. Not a single patient had been given any form of treatment at any point before undergoing thyroid surgery. This TCR was sampled from a female donor with papillary thyroid cancer or a benign thyroid nodule (not recorded which). Some clones in this sample may be carry-over from other donors' samples. The rearrangement uses TRBV4-1 and TRBJ1-2; TRBD1 agrees at 9 bases. Sequenced: tumor tissue. The CDR3 sequence is CASSHKPGTGNYGYTF. Here the CDR3 DNA reads TGCGCCAGCAGTCACAAGCCCGGGACAGGGAACTATGGCTACACCTTC.